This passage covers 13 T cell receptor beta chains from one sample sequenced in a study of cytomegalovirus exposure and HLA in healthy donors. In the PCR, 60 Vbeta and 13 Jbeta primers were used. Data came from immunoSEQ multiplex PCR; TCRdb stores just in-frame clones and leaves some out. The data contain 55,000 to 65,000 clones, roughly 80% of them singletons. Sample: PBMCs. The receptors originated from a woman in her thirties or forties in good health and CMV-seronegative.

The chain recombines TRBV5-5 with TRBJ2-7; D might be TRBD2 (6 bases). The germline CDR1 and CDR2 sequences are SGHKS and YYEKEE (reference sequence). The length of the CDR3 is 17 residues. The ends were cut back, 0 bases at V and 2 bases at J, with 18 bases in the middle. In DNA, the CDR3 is TGTGCCAGCAGCTTGGTCGGCGGGACGGCTGGCACCTACGAGCAGTACTTC. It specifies CASSLVGGTAGTYEQYF.

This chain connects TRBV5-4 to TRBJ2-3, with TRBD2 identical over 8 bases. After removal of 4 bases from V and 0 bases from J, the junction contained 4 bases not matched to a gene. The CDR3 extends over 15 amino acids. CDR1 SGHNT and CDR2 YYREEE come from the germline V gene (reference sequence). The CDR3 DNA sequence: TGTGCCAGCAGCCGTACTAGCGGTAGCACAGATACGCAGTATTTT. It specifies CASSRTSGSTDTQYF.

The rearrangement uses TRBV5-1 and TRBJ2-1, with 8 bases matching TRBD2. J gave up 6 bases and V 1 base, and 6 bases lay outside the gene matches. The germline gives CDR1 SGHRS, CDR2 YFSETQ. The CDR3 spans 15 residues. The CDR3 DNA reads TGCGCCAGCAGCTTGTCCAGCGGGAGTATCAATGAGCAGTTCTTC. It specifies CASSLSSGSINEQFF.

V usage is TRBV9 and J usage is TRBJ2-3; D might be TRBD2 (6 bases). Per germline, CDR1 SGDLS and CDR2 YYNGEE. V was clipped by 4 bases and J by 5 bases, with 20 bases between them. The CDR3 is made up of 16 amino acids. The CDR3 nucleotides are TGTGCCAGCAGCCTCCTCGGGGGTGGAGGAGGAGATACGCAGTATTTT. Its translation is CASSLLGGGGGDTQYF.

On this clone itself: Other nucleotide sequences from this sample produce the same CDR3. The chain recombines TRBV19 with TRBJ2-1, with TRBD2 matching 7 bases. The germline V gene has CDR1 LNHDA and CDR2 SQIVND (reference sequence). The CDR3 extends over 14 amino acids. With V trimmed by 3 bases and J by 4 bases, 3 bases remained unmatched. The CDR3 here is CASSILADYNEQFF. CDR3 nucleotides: TGTGCCAGTAGTATCCTAGCGGATTACAATGAGCAGTTCTTC.

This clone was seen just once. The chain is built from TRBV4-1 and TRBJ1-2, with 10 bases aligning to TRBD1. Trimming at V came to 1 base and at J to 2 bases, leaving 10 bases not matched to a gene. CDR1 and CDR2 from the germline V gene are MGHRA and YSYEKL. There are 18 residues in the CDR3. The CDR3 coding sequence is TGCGCCAGCAGCCAAGTTCTCGTCCCGGGACAGGGGAACTATGGCTACACCTTC. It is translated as CASSQVLVPGQGNYGYTF.

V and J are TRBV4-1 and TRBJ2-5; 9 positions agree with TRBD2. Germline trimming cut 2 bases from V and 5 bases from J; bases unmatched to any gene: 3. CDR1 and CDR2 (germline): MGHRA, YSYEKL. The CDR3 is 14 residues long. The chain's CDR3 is CASSQPGLAETQYF. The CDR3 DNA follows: TGCGCCAGCAGCCAACCGGGACTAGCTGAGACCCAGTACTTC.

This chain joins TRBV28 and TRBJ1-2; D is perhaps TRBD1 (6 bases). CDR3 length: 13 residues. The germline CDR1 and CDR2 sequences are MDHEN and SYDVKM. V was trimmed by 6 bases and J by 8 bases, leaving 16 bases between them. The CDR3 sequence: CASRTTQGTGYTF. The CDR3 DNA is TGTGCCAGCAGAACCACACAGGGAACCGGCTACACCTTC.

The CDR3 loop reads CASSRWDRGGGNIQYF. The DNA for the CDR3 is TGCGCCAGCAGCCGATGGGACAGGGGTGGTGGAAACATTCAGTACTTC. The chain employs TRBV5-1 and TRBJ2-4, with 10 nucleotides matching TRBD1. The CDR3 is made up of 16 amino acids. J lost 6 bases, V lost 4 bases, and 10 bases had no gene match. The germline V gene encodes CDR1 SGHRS and CDR2 YFSETQ.

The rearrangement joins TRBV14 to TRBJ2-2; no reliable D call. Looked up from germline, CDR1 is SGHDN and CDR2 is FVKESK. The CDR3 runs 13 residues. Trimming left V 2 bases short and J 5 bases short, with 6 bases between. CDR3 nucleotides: TGTGCCAGCAGCCAACTCCTTACCGGGGAGCTGTTTTTT. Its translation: CASSQLLTGELFF.

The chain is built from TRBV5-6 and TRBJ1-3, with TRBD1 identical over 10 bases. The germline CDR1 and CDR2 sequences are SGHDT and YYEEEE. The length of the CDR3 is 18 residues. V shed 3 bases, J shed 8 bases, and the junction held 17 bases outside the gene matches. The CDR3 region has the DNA TGTGCCAGCAGCTCACTCCTAGACAGGGGGCGCCTTCCATACACCATATATTTT. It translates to CASSSLLDRGRLPYTIYF. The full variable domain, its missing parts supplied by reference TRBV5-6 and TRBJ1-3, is DAGVTQSPTHLIKTRGQQVTLRCSPKSGHDTVSWYQQALGQGPQFIFQYYEEEERQRGNFPDRFSGHQFPNYSSELNVNALLLGDSALYLCASSSLLDRGRLPYTIYFGEGSWLTVV.

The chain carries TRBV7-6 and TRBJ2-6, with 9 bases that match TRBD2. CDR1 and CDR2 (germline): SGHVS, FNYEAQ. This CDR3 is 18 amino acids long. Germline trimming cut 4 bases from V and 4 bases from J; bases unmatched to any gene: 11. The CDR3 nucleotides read TGTGCCAGCAGCTCCCTGGGTAGCGGGAGACCCGGGGCCAACGTCCTGACTTTC. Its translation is CASSSLGSGRPGANVLTF.

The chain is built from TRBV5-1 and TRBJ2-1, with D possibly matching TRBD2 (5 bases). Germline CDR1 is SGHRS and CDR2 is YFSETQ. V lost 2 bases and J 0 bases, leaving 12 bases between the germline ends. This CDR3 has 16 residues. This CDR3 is CASSLSADSSYNEQFF. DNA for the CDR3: TGCGCCAGCAGCTTATCAGCGGATAGCTCCTACAATGAGCAGTTCTTC. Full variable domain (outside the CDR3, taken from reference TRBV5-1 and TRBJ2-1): KAGVTQTPRYLIKTRGQQVTLSCSPISGHRSVSWYQQTPGQGLQFLFEYFSETQRNKGNFPGRFSGRQFSNSRSEMNVSTLELGDSALYLCASSLSADSSYNEQFFGPGTRLTVL.